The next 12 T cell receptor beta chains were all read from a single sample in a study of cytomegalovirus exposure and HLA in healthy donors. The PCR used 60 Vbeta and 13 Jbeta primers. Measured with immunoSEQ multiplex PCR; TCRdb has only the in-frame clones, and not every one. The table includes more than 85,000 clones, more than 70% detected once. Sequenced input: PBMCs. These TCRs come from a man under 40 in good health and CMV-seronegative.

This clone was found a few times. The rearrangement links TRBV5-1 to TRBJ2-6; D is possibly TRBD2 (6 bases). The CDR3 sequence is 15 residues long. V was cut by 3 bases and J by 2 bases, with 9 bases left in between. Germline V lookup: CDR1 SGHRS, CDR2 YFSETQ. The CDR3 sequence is CASSSGVAGANVLTF. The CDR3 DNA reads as TGCGCCAGCAGCTCGGGAGTTGCTGGGGCCAACGTCCTGACTTTC.

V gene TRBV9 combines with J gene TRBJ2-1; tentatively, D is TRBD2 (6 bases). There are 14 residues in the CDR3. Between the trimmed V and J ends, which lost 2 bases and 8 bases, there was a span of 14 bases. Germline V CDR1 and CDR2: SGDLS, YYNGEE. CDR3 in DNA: TGTGCCAGCAGCGTCCGGGAGCTAAACGATGAGCAGTTCTTC. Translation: CASSVRELNDEQFF.

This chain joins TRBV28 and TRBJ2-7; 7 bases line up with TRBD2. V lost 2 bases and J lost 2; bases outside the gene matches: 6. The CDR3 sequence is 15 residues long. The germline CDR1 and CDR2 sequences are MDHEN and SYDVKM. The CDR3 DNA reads TGTGCCAGCAGTTTACTCCCCGGGAGGCCCTACGAGCAGTACTTC. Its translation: CASSLLPGRPYEQYF.

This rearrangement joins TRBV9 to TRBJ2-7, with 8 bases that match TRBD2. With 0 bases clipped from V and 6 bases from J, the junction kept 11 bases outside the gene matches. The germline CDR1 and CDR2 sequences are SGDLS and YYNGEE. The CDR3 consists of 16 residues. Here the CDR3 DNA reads TGTGCCAGCAGCGTAGCGGGGGGGAGGTCTTGGGGCGAGCAGTACTTC. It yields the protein CASSVAGGRSWGEQYF.

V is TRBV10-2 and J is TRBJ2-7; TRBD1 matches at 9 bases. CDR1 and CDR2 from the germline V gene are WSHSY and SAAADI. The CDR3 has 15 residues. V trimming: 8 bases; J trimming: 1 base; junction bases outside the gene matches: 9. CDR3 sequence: CASAHPGQGSYEQYF. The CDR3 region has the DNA TGCGCCAGCGCCCACCCGGGACAGGGTTCCTACGAGCAGTACTTC.

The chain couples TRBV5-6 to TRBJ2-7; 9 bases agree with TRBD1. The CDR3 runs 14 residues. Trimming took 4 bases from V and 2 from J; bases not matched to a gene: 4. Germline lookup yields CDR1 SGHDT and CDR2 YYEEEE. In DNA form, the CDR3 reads TGTGCCAGCAGCGACGGGACAGGGACCTACGAGCAGTACTTC. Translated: CASSDGTGTYEQYF.

CDR3 DNA: TGTGCTACCAGGTTTGGGAGCTCTGGAAACACCATATATTTT. Translating it yields CATRFGSSGNTIYF. The chain recombines TRBV12-5 with TRBJ1-3; no reliable D call. The CDR3 is made up of 14 amino acids. V was cut by 10 bases and J by 0 bases, with 13 bases left in between. Germline V gives CDR1 LGHNT, CDR2 FRNRAP. The full variable domain, its missing parts supplied by reference TRBV12-5 and TRBJ1-3, is DARVTQTPRHKVTEMGQEVTMRCQPILGHNTVFWYRQTMMQGLELLAYFRNRAPLDDSGMPKDRFSAEMPDATLATLKIQPSEPRDSAVYFCATRFGSSGNTIYFGEGSWLTVV.

DNA for the CDR3: TGCGCCAGCAGCGTTGGACTCTCAACTAATGAAAAACTGTTTTTT. It specifies CASSVGLSTNEKLFF. The genes are TRBV5-1 and TRBJ1-4; the D is unclear. With 4 bases removed from V and 0 bases from J, the gap between germline ends came to 10 bases. Germline assignment: CDR1 SGHRS and CDR2 YFSETQ. This CDR3 contains 15 residues.

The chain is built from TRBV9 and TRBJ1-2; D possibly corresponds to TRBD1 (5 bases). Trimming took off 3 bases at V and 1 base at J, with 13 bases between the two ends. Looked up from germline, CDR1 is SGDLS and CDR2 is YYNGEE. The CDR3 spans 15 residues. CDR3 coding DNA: TGTGCCAGCAGCGGAGACAGCTCCTATAACTATGGCTACACCTTC. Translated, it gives CASSGDSSYNYGYTF.

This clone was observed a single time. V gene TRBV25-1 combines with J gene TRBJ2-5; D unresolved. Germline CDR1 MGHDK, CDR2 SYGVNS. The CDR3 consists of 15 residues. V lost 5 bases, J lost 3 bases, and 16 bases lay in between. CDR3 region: CASSSRVGPKETQYF. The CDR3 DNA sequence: TGTGCCAGCAGTTCCCGCGTGGGCCCTAAAGAGACCCAGTACTTC.

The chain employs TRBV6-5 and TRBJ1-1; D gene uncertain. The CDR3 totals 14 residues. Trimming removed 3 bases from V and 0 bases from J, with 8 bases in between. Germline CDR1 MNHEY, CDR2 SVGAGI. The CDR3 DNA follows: TGTGCCAGCAGTTATCGGGAAATGAACACTGAAGCTTTCTTT. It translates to CASSYREMNTEAFF.

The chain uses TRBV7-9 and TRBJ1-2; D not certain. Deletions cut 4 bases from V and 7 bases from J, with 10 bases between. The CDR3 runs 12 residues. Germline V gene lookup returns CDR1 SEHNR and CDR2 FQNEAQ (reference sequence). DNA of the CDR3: TGTGCCAGCAGCTCCCGGGAGGTTGGCTACACCTTC. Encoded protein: CASSSREVGYTF.